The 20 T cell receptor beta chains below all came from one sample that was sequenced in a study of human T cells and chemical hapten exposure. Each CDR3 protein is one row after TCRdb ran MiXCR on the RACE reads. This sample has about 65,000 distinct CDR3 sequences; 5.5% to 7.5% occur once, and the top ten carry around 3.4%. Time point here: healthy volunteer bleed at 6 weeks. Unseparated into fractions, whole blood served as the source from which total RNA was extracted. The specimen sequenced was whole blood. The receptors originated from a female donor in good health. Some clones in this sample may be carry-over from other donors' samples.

The CDR3 coding sequence is TGCAGCGTCCAACAAAACCCCGGACAGGGAAACACTGAAGCTTTCTTT. It yields the protein CSVQQNPGQGNTEAFF. The rearrangement joins TRBV29-1 to TRBJ1-1; 8 positions match TRBD1. V lost 6 bases and J lost 2; bases outside the gene matches: 14. The CDR3 sequence is 16 residues long. Germline V gene data show CDR1 as SQVTM and CDR2 as ANQGSEA. Looking up the rest from reference TRBV29-1 and TRBJ1-1 gives the full variable domain: SAVISQKPSRDICQRGTSLTIQCQVDSQVTMMFWYRQQPGQSLTLIATANQGSEATYESGFVIDKFPISRPNLTFSTLTVSNMSPEDSSIYLCSVQQNPGQGNTEAFFGQGTRLTVV.

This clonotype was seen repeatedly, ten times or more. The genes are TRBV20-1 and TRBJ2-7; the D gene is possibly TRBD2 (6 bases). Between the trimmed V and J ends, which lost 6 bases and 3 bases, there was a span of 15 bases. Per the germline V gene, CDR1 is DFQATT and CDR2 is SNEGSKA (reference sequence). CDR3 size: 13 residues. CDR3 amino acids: CSARLTSLYEQYF. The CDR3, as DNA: TGCAGTGCCCGATTGACTAGTCTCTACGAGCAGTACTTC.

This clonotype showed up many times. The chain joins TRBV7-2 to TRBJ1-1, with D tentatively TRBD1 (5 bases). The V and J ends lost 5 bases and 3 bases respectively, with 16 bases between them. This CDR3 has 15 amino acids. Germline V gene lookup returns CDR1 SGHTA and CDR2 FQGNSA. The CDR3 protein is CASSLTRDSYTEAFF. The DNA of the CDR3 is TGTGCCAGCAGCCTGACGAGAGACAGTTACACTGAAGCTTTCTTT.

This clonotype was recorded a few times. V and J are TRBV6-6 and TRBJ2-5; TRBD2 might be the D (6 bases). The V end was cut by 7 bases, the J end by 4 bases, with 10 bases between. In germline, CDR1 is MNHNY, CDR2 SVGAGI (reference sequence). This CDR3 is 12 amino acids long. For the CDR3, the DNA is TGTGCCAGCACCTTGGAGGGAGAGACCCAGTACTTC. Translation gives CASTLEGETQYF.

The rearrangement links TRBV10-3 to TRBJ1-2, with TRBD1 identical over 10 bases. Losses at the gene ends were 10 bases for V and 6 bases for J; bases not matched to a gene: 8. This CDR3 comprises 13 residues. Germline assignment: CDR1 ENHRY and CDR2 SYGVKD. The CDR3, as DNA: TGTGCCACTGACCGAGGACAGGGGGATGGCTACACCTTC. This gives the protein CATDRGQGDGYTF.

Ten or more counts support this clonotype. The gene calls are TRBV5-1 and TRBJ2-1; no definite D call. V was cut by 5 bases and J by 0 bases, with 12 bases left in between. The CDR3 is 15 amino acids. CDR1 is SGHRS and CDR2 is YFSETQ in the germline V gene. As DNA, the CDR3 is TGCGCCAGCAGTAGTTCACCCCTCTCCTACAATGAGCAGTTCTTC. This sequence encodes CASSSSPLSYNEQFF.

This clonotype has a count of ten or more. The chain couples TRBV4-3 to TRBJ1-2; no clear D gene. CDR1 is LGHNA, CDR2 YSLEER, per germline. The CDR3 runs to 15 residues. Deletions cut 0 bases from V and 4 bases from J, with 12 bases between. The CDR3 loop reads CASSQEAKTGYGYTF. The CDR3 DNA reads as TGCGCCAGCAGCCAAGAAGCAAAAACGGGCTATGGCTACACCTTC.

CDR3 DNA: TGTGCCAGTAGTATTCAGGGACTCTCCTACGAGCAGTACTTC. Amino acid sequence: CASSIQGLSYEQYF. This chain links TRBV19 with TRBJ2-7; D may be TRBD2 (6 bases). CDR3 length: 14 amino acids. Trimming removed 3 bases at V and 0 bases at J, with 9 bases between. Germline CDR1 LNHDA, CDR2 SQIVND (reference sequence).

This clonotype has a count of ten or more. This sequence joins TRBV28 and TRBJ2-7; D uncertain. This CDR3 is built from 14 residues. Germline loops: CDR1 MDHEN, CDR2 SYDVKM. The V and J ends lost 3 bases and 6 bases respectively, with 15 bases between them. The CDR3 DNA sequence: TGTGCCAGCAGTTTGGACCCTTTAGCCCCCGAGCAGTACTTC. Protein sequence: CASSLDPLAPEQYF.

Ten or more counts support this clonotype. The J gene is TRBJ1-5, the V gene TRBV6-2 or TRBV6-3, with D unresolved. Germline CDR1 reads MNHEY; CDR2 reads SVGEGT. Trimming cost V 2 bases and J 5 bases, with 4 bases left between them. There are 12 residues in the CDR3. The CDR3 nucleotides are TGTGCCAGCAGTTACGGGTATCAGCCCCAGCATTTT. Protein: CASSYGYQPQHF.

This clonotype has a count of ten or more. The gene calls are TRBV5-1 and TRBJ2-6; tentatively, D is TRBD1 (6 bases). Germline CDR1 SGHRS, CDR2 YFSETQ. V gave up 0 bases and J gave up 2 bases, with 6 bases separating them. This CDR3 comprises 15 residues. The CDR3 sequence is CASSLGTAGANVLTF. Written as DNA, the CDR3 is TGCGCCAGCAGCTTGGGGACAGCTGGGGCCAACGTCCTGACTTTC. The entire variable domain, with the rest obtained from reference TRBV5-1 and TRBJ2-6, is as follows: KAGVTQTPRYLIKTRGQQVTLSCSPISGHRSVSWYQQTPGQGLQFLFEYFSETQRNKGNFPGRFSGRQFSNSRSEMNVSTLELGDSALYLCASSLGTAGANVLTFGAGSRLTVL.

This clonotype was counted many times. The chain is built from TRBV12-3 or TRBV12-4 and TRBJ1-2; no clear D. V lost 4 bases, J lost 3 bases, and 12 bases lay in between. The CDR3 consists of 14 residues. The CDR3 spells CASSWTTGDYGYTF. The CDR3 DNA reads TGTGCCAGCAGTTGGACGACTGGGGACTATGGCTACACCTTC.

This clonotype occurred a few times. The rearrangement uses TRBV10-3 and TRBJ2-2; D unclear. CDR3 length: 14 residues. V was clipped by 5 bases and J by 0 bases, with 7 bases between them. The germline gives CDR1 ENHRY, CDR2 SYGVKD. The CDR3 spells CAISLNTNTGELFF. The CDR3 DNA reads TGTGCCATCAGTTTGAACACGAACACCGGGGAGCTGTTTTTT.

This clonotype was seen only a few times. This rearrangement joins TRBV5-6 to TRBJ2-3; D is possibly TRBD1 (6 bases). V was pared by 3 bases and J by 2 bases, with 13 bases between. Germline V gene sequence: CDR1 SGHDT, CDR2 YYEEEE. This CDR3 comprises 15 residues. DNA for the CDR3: TGTGCCAGCAGCTCCAGGACAGCAAACACAGATACGCAGTATTTT. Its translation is CASSSRTANTDTQYF. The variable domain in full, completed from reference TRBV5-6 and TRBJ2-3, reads DAGVTQSPTHLIKTRGQQVTLRCSPKSGHDTVSWYQQALGQGPQFIFQYYEEEERQRGNFPDRFSGHQFPNYSSELNVNALLLGDSALYLCASSSRTANTDTQYFGPGTRLTVL.

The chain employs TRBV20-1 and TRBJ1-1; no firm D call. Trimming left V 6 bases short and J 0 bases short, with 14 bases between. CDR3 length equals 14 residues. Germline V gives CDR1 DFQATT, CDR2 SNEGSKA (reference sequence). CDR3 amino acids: CSAFKLEMNTEAFF. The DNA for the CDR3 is TGCAGTGCCTTTAAACTGGAGATGAACACTGAAGCTTTCTTT.

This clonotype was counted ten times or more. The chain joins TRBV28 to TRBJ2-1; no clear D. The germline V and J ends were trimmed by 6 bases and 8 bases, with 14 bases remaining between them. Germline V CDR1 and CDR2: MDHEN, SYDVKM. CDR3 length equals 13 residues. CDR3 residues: CASRPPAGYEQFF. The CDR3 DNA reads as TGTGCCAGCAGACCACCGGCAGGCTATGAGCAGTTCTTC. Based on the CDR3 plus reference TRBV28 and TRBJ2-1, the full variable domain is DVKVTQSSRYLVKRTGEKVFLECVQDMDHENMFWYRQDPGLGLRLIYFSYDVKMKEKGDIPEGYSVSREKKERFSLILESASTNQTSMYLCASRPPAGYEQFFGPGTRLTVL.

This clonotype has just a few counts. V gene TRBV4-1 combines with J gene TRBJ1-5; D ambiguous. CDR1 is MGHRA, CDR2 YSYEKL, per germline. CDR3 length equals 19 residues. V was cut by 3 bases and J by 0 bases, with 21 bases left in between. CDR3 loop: CASSQRTGGEDFSNQPQHF. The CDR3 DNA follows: TGCGCCAGCAGCCAGAGGACGGGAGGAGAAGATTTTAGCAATCAGCCCCAGCATTTT.

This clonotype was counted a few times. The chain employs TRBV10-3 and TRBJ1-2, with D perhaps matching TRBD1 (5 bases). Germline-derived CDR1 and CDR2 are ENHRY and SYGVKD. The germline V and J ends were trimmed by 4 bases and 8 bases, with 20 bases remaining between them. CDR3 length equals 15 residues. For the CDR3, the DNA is TGTGCCATCAGTGGGGCCGGGACCGACCTGAGGGGCTACACCTTC. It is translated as CAISGAGTDLRGYTF.

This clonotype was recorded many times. This CDR3 is CASSIPDTQYF. Here the CDR3 DNA reads TGTGCCAGCAGTATACCGGATACGCAGTATTTT. The gene calls are TRBV28 and TRBJ2-3, with D hard to call. In germline, CDR1 is MDHEN, CDR2 SYDVKM. CDR3 length equals 11 residues. Trimming cost V 5 bases and J 6 bases, with 6 bases left between them. Filled out from reference TRBV28 and TRBJ2-3, the complete variable domain reads DVKVTQSSRYLVKRTGEKVFLECVQDMDHENMFWYRQDPGLGLRLIYFSYDVKMKEKGDIPEGYSVSREKKERFSLILESASTNQTSMYLCASSIPDTQYFGPGTRLTVL.

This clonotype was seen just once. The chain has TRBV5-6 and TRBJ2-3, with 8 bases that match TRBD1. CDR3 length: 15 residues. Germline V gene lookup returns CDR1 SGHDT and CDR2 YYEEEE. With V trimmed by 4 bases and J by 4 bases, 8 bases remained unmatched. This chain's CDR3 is CASSRTGRGADTQYF. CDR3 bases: TGTGCCAGCAGCCGGACAGGGAGAGGGGCAGATACGCAGTATTTT.